The rows below give T cell receptor beta chains drawn from one sample of a study of CD8 T cells in ankylosing spondylitis. One entry per CDR3 protein results from TCRdb running MiXCR on the 5' RACE reads. The data hold over 450,000 distinct CDR3 sequences, with about 13% observed a single time. Material for sequencing was blood, either unsorted or a sorted T cell fraction (not recorded which). The receptors derive from a male donor with ankylosing spondylitis. Each CDR3 is given with its conserved first and last residue. A row's size may be missing; if present it is once, few, many or a size class.

V	size	J	CDR3
TRBV20-1	.	TRBJ1-5	CSAPERGNQPQHF
TRBV24-1	.	TRBJ1-5	CATRRGENQPQHF
TRBV15	few	TRBJ1-6	CATSRVRSSYNSPLHF
TRBV6-2/TRBV6-3	many	TRBJ2-1	CASRPLAGGMYEQFF
TRBV7-8	few	TRBJ2-2	CASSPSFRGTNTGELFF
TRBV2	few	TRBJ1-4	CASSEARGQGSTNEKLFF
TRBV20-1	.	TRBJ2-6	CSAPRGANVLTF
TRBV7-2	many	TRBJ2-1	CASSFLSSGEQFF
TRBV10-3	many	TRBJ2-7	CAITREAFAEQYF
TRBV25-1	.	TRBJ2-2	CASSVGQTGELFF
TRBV5-1	many	TRBJ2-3	CASSLQDSHTQYF
TRBV29-1	many	TRBJ2-1	CSVLAGATSYNEQFF
TRBV5-1	.	TRBJ1-3	CASSEGDGNTIYF
TRBV6-5	few	TRBJ2-1	CASSYCPGLAGPNEQFF
TRBV6-2/TRBV6-3	few	TRBJ2-2	CASSSPGGRPRVNTGELFF
TRBV20-1	.	TRBJ2-3	CSARETSGSGHTQYF
TRBV2	few	TRBJ2-1	CASSEASGTNEQFF
TRBV7-9	.	TRBJ2-1	CASSSGLAGLWEEQFF
TRBV6-1	few	TRBJ1-5	CASTGLNSINQPQHF
TRBV7-2	.	TRBJ2-5	CASSLGGSSGSLGTQYF
TRBV29-1	many	TRBJ2-3	CSVKGTDTQYF
TRBV20-1	.	TRBJ2-3	CSASSLAGFIDTQYF
TRBV15	few	TRBJ2-7	CATSRDLFSTGVSYEQYF
TRBV27	few	TRBJ1-5	CASSFESKGVNQPQHF
TRBV2	.	TRBJ1-6	CASSEEGGPRSPLHF
TRBV15	.	TRBJ1-4	CATSRDRRTFREKLFF
TRBV6-1	.	TRBJ1-4	CASILSPGGFEKLFF
TRBV5-6	few	TRBJ2-1	CASSLRTGSSYNEQFF
TRBV21-1	few	TRBJ1-4	CASSKWQLGEKLFF
TRBV27	.	TRBJ2-1	CASSLFLAGGPGNEQFF